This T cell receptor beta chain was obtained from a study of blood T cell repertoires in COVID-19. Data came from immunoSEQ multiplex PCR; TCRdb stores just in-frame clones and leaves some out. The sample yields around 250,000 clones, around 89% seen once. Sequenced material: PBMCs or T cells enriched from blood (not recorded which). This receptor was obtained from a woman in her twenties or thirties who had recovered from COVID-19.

CDR3 sequence reads: CASSPRTDTQYF. CDR3 DNA: TGTGCCAGCAGCCCTCGCACAGATACGCAGTATTTT. This chain joins TRBV7-6 and TRBJ2-3; D uncertain. Trimming stripped 5 bases from V and 1 base from J, with 4 bases between. The CDR3 is 12 amino acids. Germline CDR1 SGHVS, CDR2 FNYEAQ. Combining the CDR3 with reference TRBV7-6 and TRBJ2-3 gives the whole variable domain GAGVSQSPRYKVTKRGQDVALRCDPISGHVSLYWYRQALGQGPEFLTYFNYEAQQDKSGLPNDRFSAERPEGSISTLTIQRTEQRDSAMYRCASSPRTDTQYFGPGTRLTVL.